The sequence of this T cell receptor beta chain was determined in a study of shared clonotypes between healthy human individuals. Whole-study results and caveats: Large depth notwithstanding, sorted-subset sequencing proved incomplete by rarefaction. Investigators collected only blood, and repertoires in tissues likely differ.

With respect to this clone: Its specificity is unknown.

Naive CD8 cells, CD45RO-negative and positively selected for CCR7, excluded terminally differentiated effector memory CD45RA+ cells. Germline assignment: CDR1 SGHAT and CDR2 FQNNGV. The CDR3 has 17 amino acids. Trimming cost V 4 bases and J 7 bases; bases outside gene matches: 10. Repertoires were generated with immunoSEQ multiplex PCR, while TCRdb's copy carries only in-frame clones and drops some. The sample lists about 2.1 million clones; around 95% were seen once. The source of this sequence is a man between 18 and 29 years old in good health. Some clones in this sample may be carry-over from other donors' samples. The specimen sequenced was naive CD8+ T cells from PBMCs. This sequence joins TRBV11-2 and TRBJ2-1; 13 bases map to TRBD2. CDR3 in amino acids: CASSSRGTSGIINEQFF. CDR3 nucleotides: TGTGCCAGCAGCTCTAGAGGGACTAGCGGGATTATTAATGAGCAGTTCTTC.